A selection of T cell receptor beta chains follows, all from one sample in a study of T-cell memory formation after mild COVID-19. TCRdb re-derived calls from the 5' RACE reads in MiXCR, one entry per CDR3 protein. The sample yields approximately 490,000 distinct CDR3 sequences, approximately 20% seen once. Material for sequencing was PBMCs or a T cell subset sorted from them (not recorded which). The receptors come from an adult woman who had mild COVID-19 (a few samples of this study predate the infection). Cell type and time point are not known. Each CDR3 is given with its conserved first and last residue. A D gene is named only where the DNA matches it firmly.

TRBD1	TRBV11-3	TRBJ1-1	CASSLVYGTVNTEAFF
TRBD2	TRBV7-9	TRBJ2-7	CASSLAGGYYEQYF
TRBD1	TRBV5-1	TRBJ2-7	CASSLGRQGDIYEQYF
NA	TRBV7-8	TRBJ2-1	CASSLEGLLPNEQFF
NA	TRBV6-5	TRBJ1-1	CASIPLGVGPTTEAFF
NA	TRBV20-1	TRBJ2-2	CSASPVPSGELFF
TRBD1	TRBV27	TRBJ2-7	CASSFPPGTGGYEQYF
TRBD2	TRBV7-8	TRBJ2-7	CASSLGSGGIYEQYF
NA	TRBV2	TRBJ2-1	CASSEAGASHNEQFF
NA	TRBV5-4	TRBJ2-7	CASSAGQHYEQYF
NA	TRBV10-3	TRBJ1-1	CAISEPNTGLWNTEAFF
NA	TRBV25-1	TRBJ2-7	CASSPTRFGTYEQYF
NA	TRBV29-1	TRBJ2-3	CSVIPRTDTQYF
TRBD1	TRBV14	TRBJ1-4	CASSQDRGTGKLFF
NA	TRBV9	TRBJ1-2	CASSPHGASWGYTF
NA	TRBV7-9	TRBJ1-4	CASSFSGGTNEKLFF
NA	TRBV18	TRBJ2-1	CASSPRRAQYNEQFF
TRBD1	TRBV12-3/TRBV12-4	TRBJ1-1	CASRLGQVNTEAFF
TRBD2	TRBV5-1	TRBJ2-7	CASSGRLAGRLSYEQYF
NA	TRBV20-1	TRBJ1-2	CSAPPGLGGYTF
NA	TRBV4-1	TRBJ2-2	CASSQVRLVTGELFF
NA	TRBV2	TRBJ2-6	CASSLQGSPGANVLTF
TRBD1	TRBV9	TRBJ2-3	CASSRGLETDTQYF
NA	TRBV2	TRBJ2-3	CASSEIGTDTQYF
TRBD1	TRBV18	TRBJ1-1	CASSGQSNTEAFF
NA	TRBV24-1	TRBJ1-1	CATSGPVTGGTEAFF
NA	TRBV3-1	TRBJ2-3	CASSQENADTQYF
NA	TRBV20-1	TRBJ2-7	CSGVLAGSYEQYF
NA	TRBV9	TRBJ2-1	CASSVGSLNEQFF
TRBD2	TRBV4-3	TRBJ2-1	CASSQDRATSGAYNEQFF
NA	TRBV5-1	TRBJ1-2	CASSLAGDSYGYTF
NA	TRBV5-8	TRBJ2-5	CASSSRGSETQYF
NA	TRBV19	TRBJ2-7	CASSGSTPDGRGYEQYF
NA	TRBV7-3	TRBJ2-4	CASSLVDLAKNIQYF
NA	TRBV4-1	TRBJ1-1	CASSRPTGLEAFF
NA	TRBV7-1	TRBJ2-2	CATSQLSGRVGELFF
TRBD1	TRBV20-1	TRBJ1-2	CSWTGKSYGYTF
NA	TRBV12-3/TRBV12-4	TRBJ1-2	CASSLVGRELLGYTF
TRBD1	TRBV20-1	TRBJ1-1	CSARGGNRGGTEAFF
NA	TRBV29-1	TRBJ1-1	CSVDSHPIGGGTRKAFF
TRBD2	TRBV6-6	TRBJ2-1	CASSRDREGRYEQFF
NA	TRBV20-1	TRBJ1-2	CSARREANYGYTF
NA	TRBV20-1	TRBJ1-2	CSAGGTDRVGYTF